These 17 T cell receptor beta chains share one sample of origin, sequenced in a study of cytomegalovirus exposure and HLA in healthy donors. Researchers ran the PCR with 60 Vbeta and 13 Jbeta primers. The repertoire was sequenced with immunoSEQ multiplex PCR; TCRdb's copy has only in-frame clones and lacks some. The repertoire includes some 170,000 clones, about 81% of them detected once, and under 1% sits in the top ten. Material for sequencing was PBMCs. These receptors were obtained from a girl aged 2 to 9 in good health and CMV-seropositive.

CDR3 DNA: TGTGCCAGCAGCCTCAGCGGGAGGGGAGAGACCCAGTACTTC. The encoded protein is CASSLSGRGETQYF. V usage is TRBV28 and J usage is TRBJ2-5; 10 bases are a match to TRBD2. Germline CDR1 MDHEN, CDR2 SYDVKM. The CDR3 covers 14 residues. The V gene end was trimmed by 6 bases and the J gene end by 4 bases; junction bases not matched to a gene: 5.

V usage is TRBV11-2 and J usage is TRBJ1-3; D is uncertain. V was pared by 5 bases and J by 10 bases, with 12 bases between. CDR3 length: 12 residues. The germline V gene encodes CDR1 SGHAT and CDR2 FQNNGV. This CDR3 reads CASSTPSGTIYF. The CDR3 DNA reads as TGTGCCAGCAGCACCCCCAGCGGTACCATATATTTT. Variable domain in full (rest from reference TRBV11-2 and TRBJ1-3): EAGVAQSPRYKIIEKRQSVAFWCNPISGHATLYWYQQILGQGPKLLIQFQNNGVVDDSQLPKDRFSAERLKGVDSTLKIQPAKLEDSAVYLCASSTPSGTIYFGEGSWLTVV.

The CDR3 region is CASSYDRHTYGYTF. Written as DNA, the CDR3 is TGTGCCAGCAGTTATGACAGACATACCTATGGCTACACCTTC. The chain couples TRBV6-6 to TRBJ1-2, with D perhaps matching TRBD1 (5 bases). This CDR3 has 14 residues. V lost 3 bases and J lost 4, with 12 bases in between. Germline V lookup: CDR1 MNHNY, CDR2 SVGAGI (reference sequence).

The V and J genes are TRBV5-4 and TRBJ2-6, with D hard to call. The germline V gene has CDR1 SGHNT and CDR2 YYREEE (reference sequence). The CDR3 sequence is 16 residues long. V was shortened by 3 bases and J by 2 bases, with 12 bases between the two germline ends. CDR3: CASSSKTSPGANVLTF. The CDR3 DNA reads as TGTGCCAGCAGCTCAAAAACATCCCCTGGGGCCAACGTCCTGACTTTC.

This chain joins TRBV9 and TRBJ1-5, with D possibly matching TRBD1 (6 bases). CDR1 and CDR2 (germline): SGDLS, YYNGEE. Trimming stripped 4 bases from V and 2 bases from J, with 10 bases between. The CDR3 contains 14 residues. CDR3 in amino acids: CASSRTVGNQPQHF. The CDR3 DNA follows: TGTGCCAGCAGCCGGACAGTGGGCAATCAGCCCCAGCATTTT.

A word on this clone: One junction end disagrees with the germline gene, perhaps due to a read error. The chain links TRBV7-9 to TRBJ2-2; D not certain. Germline loops: CDR1 SEHNR, CDR2 FQNEAQ (reference sequence). CDR3 size: 12 residues. CDR3 region: CSSSLDSGELFF. The DNA for the CDR3 is TGTTCCAGCAGCCTAGATAGCGGGGAGCTGTTTTTT.

The J gene is TRBJ1-1, the V gene TRBV12-5; the D gene is possibly TRBD1 (6 bases). The V end lost 6 bases, the J end lost 12 bases, and 14 bases lay between the germline ends. From germline, CDR1 is LGHNT and CDR2 FRNRAP. This CDR3 is 11 amino acids long. The CDR3: CASGSGGATFF. The CDR3 DNA is TGTGCTAGTGGCTCGGGGGGCGCGACTTTCTTT.

This chain connects TRBV6-4 to TRBJ2-1, with 11 bases matching TRBD2. The CDR3 length is 15 residues. CDR1 MRHNA and CDR2 SNTAGT come from the germline V gene. V was pared by 4 bases and J by 7 bases, with 6 bases of the junction left unmatched. The CDR3 DNA reads as TGTGCCAGCAGTGTAACTAGCGGGAGTGTAAATGAGCAGTTCTTC. Encoded protein: CASSVTSGSVNEQFF.

V is TRBV5-1 and J is TRBJ2-5; 10 bases are shared with TRBD1. The ends lost 1 base at V and 3 bases at J; junction bases unmatched: 3. The germline V gene has CDR1 SGHRS and CDR2 YFSETQ. The length of the CDR3 is 15 residues. CDR3 region: CASSLTGTGEETQYF. The CDR3 DNA follows: TGCGCCAGCAGCTTGACCGGGACAGGGGAAGAGACCCAGTACTTC.

The table lists this clone with a count of one. The chain carries TRBV15 and TRBJ1-5; no firm D call. V lost 1 base and J 7 bases, leaving 8 bases between the germline ends. Germline values: CDR1 LNHNV, CDR2 YYDKDF (reference sequence). CDR3 size: 13 residues. The CDR3 region has the DNA TGTGCCACCAGCAGAGTTGGACTCCAGCCCCAGCATTTT. Amino acids: CATSRVGLQPQHF.

This chain uses TRBV5-1 with TRBJ2-2, with a tentative D call TRBD1 (6 bases). The CDR3 is made up of 16 amino acids. The germline CDR1 and CDR2 sequences are SGHRS and YFSETQ. The V and J ends lost 0 bases and 6 bases respectively, with 15 bases between them. The CDR3 reads CASSLDPTGYSGELFF. The CDR3 DNA is TGCGCCAGCAGCTTGGACCCGACAGGATACTCCGGGGAGCTGTTTTTT.

The chain uses TRBV18 and TRBJ2-7; a possible D gene is TRBD1 (5 bases). Trimming removed 6 bases from V and 0 bases from J, with 6 bases in between. Germline values: CDR1 KGHSH, CDR2 LQKENI. The CDR3 contains 12 residues. CDR3 region: CASSTDSYEQYF. The CDR3 nucleotides read TGTGCCAGCTCGACAGACTCCTACGAGCAGTACTTC.

This chain connects TRBV30 to TRBJ2-7; 7 nucleotides agree with TRBD1. The CDR3 is 14 amino acids. Looked up from germline, CDR1 is GTSNPN and CDR2 is SVGIG (reference sequence). V was pared by 5 bases and J by 5 bases, with 12 bases of the junction left unmatched. The CDR3 sequence: CAWGSPGQTDEQYF. For the CDR3, the DNA is TGTGCCTGGGGATCGCCGGGACAGACCGACGAGCAGTACTTC.

V and J are TRBV28 and TRBJ1-3; no clear D gene. This CDR3 region has 15 residues. V dropped 3 bases and J dropped 1 base, with 10 bases sitting between them. Germline V gene sequence: CDR1 MDHEN, CDR2 SYDVKM. The DNA for the CDR3 is TGTGCCAGCAGTTTTGGAGGAGGGTCTGGAAACACCATATATTTT. Translated, it gives CASSFGGGSGNTIYF.

As DNA, the CDR3 is TGTGCCAGCACCATAGCCAAAAACATTCAGTACTTC. Translation gives CASTIAKNIQYF. The chain couples TRBV2 to TRBJ2-4; D gene ambiguous. Trimming took 7 bases from V and 0 from J, leaving 4 bases between them. Per germline, CDR1 SNHLY and CDR2 FYNNEI. The CDR3 has 12 amino acids.

The J gene is TRBJ1-2, the V gene TRBV7-3; 7 bases are shared with TRBD1. J lost 8 bases, V lost 4 bases, and 7 bases had no gene match. The germline gives CDR1 SGHTA, CDR2 FQGTGA. The CDR3 length is 13 residues. This CDR3 reads CASSWLPGQGYTF. DNA of the CDR3: TGTGCCAGCAGCTGGTTACCGGGACAGGGCTACACCTTC.

V gene TRBV19 combines with J gene TRBJ1-1; D ambiguous. V was pared by 3 bases and J by 4 bases, with 9 bases between. The CDR3 runs 13 residues. Per the germline V gene, CDR1 is LNHDA and CDR2 is SQIVND (reference sequence). CDR3 DNA sequence: TGTGCCAGTAGTATCGACACCTTCACTGAAGCTTTCTTT. Translation gives CASSIDTFTEAFF.